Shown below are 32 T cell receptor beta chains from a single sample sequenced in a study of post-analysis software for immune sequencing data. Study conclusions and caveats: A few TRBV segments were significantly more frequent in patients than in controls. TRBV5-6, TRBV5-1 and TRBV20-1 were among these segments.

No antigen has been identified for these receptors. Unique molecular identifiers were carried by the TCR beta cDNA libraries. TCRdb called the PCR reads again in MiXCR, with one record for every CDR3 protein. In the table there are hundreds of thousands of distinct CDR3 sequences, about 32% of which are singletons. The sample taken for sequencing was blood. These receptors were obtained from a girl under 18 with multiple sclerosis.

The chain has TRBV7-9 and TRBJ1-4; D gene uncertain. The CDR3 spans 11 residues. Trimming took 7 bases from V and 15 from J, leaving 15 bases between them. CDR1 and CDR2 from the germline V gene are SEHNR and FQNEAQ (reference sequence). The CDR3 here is CASNAPDSLFF. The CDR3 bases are TGTGCCAGCAACGCCCCGGACTCGTTGTTTTTT.

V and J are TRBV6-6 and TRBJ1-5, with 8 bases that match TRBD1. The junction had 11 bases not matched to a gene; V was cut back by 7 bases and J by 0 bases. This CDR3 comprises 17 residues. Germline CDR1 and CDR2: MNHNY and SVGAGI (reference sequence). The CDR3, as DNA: TGTGCCAGCACCCCCGACAGGGGATCGAGTAGCAATCAGCCCCAGCATTTT. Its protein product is CASTPDRGSSSNQPQHF.

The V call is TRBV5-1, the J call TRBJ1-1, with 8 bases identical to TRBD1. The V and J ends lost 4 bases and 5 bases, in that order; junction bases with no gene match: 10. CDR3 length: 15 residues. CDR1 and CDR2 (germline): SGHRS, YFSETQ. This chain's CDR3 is CASSGEQGVWTEAFF. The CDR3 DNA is TGCGCCAGCAGCGGGGAACAGGGGGTTTGGACTGAAGCTTTCTTT. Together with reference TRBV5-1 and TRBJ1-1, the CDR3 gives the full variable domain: KAGVTQTPRYLIKTRGQQVTLSCSPISGHRSVSWYQQTPGQGLQFLFEYFSETQRNKGNFPGRFSGRQFSNSRSEMNVSTLELGDSALYLCASSGEQGVWTEAFFGQGTRLTVV.

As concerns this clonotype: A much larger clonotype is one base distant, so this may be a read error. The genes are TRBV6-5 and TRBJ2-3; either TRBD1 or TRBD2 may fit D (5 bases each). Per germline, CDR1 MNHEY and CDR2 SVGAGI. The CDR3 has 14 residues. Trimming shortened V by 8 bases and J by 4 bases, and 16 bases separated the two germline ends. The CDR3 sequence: CASGPPRGADTQYF. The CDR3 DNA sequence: TGTGCCAGCGGCCCTCCGAGGGGCGCAGATACGCAGTATTTT.

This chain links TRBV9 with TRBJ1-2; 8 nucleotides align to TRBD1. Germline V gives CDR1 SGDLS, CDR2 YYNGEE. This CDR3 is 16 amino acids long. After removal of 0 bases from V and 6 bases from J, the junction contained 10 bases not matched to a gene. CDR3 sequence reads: CASSVAAGGAVHGYTF. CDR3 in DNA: TGTGCCAGCAGCGTAGCCGCAGGGGGCGCGGTACATGGCTACACCTTC.

CDR3 in DNA: TGTGCCAGCAGTTCCCAGGACAGGGGGCGCAGCACTGAAGCTTTCTTT. It is translated as CASSSQDRGRSTEAFF. This chain links TRBV28 with TRBJ1-1; 11 nucleotides align to TRBD1. The CDR3 sequence is 16 residues long. V lost 4 bases, J lost 4 bases, and 8 bases stayed unmatched. The germline V gene encodes CDR1 MDHEN and CDR2 SYDVKM.

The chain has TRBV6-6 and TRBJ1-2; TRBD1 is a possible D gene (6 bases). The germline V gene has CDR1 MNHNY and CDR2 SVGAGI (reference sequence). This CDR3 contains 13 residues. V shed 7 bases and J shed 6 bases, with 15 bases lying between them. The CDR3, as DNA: TGTGCCAGCACTCTTCAGGGGTTCCATGGCTACACCTTC. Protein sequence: CASTLQGFHGYTF.

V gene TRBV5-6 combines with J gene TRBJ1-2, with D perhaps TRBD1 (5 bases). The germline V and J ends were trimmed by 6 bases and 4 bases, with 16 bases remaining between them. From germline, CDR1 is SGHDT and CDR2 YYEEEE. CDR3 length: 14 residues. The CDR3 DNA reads TGTGCCAGCAAATTCCGGGGCGCGACCTATGGCTACACCTTC. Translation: CASKFRGATYGYTF.

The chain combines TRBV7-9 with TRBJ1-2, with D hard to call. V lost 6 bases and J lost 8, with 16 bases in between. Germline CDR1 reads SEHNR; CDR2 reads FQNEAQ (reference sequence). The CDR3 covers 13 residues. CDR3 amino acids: CASRVSGAGGYTF. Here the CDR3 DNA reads TGTGCCAGCAGAGTGTCCGGCGCTGGGGGCTACACCTTC.

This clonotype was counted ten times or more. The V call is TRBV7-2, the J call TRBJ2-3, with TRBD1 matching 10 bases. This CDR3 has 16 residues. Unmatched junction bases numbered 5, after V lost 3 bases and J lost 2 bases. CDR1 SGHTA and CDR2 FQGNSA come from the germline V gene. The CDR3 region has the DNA TGTGCCAGCAGCTTCTTTGGGACAGGGGACACAGATACGCAGTATTTT. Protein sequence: CASSFFGTGDTDTQYF.

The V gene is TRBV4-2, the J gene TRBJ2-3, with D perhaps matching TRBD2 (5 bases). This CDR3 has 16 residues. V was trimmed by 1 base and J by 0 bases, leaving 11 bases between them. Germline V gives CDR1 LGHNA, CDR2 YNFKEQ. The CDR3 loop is CASSQGTGSSTDTQYF. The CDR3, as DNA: TGTGCCAGCAGCCAAGGGACTGGCTCTAGCACAGATACGCAGTATTTT.

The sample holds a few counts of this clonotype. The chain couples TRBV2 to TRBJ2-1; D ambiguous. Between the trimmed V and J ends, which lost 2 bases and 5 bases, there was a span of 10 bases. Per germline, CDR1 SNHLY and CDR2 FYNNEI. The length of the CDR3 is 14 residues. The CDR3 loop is CASSEYYTDNEQFF. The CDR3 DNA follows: TGTGCCAGCAGTGAATACTACACTGACAATGAGCAGTTCTTC.

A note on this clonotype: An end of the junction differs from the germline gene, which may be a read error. CDR3 nucleotide sequence: TGCGCCAGCCACCGGAGAGGGGGAAACACAGGGGAGCTGTTTTTT. It is translated as CASHRRGGNTGELFF. The chain has TRBV5-1 and TRBJ2-2, with D tentatively TRBD1 (6 bases). CDR3 length: 15 amino acids. Germline lookup yields CDR1 SGHRS and CDR2 YFSETQ.

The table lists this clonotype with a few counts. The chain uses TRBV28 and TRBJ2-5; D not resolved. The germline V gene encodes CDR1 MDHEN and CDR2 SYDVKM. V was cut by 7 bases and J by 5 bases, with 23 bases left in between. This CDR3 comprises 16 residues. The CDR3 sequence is CASTVRSRQVGETQYF. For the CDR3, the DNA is TGTGCCAGCACCGTAAGGTCCCGGCAGGTTGGGGAGACCCAGTACTTC.

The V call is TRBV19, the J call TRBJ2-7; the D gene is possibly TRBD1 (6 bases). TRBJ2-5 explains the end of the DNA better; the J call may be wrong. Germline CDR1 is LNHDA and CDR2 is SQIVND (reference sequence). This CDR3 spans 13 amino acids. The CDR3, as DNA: TGTGCCAGCGGCGCAGGGGCCCAAGAGACCCAGTACTTC. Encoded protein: CASGAGAQETQYF.

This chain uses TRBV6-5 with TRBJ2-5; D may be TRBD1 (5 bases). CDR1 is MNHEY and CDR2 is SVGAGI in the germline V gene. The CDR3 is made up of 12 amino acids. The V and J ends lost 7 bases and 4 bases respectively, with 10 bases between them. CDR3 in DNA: TGTGCCAGCAAGGGGAATGTAGAGACCCAGTACTTC. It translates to CASKGNVETQYF.

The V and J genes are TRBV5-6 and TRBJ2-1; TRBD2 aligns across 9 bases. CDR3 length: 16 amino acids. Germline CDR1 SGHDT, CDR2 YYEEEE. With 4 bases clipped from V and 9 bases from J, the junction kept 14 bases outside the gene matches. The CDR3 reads CASSPPFRGGAGEQFF. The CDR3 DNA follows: TGTGCCAGCAGCCCGCCCTTCCGCGGGGGGGCCGGTGAGCAGTTCTTC.

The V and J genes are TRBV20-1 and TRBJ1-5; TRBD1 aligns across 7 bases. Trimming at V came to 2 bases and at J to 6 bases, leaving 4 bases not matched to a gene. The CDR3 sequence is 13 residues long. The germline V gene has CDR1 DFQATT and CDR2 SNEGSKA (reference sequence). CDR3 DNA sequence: TGCAGTGCTAGAAGGCCAGGGGGTCAGCCCCAGCATTTT. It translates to CSARRPGGQPQHF.

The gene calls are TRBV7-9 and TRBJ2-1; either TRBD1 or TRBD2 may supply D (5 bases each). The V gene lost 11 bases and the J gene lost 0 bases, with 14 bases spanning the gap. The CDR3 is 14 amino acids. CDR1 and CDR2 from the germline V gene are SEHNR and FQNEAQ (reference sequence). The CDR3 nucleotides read TGTGCCGCAAAGGGGACGCCCTCCTACAATGAGCAGTTCTTC. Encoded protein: CAAKGTPSYNEQFF.

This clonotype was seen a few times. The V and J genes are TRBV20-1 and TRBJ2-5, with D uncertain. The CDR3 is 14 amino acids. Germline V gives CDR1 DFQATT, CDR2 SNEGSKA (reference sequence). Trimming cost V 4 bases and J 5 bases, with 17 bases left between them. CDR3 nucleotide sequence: TGCAGTGCTACGAATAAACCTAGTGTGGAGACCCAGTACTTC. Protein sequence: CSATNKPSVETQYF.

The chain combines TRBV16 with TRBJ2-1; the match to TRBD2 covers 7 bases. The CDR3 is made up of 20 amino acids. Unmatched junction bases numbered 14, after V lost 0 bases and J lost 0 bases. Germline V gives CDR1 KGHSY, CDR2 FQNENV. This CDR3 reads CASSQSGSGRGWSSYNEQFF. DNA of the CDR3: TGTGCCAGCAGCCAATCGGGTTCAGGGAGGGGATGGAGCTCCTACAATGAGCAGTTCTTC.

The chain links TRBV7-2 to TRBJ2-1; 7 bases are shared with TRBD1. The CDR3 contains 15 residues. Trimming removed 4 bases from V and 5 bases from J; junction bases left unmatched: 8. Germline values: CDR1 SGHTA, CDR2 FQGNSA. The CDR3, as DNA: TGTGCCAGCAGCTCACAGGGGCCGTTGGACAATGAGCAGTTCTTC. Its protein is CASSSQGPLDNEQFF.

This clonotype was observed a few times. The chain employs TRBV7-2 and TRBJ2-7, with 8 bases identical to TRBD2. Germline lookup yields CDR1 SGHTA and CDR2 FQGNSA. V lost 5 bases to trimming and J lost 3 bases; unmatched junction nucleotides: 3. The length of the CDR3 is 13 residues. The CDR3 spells CASSHGTSYEQYF. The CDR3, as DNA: TGTGCCAGCAGCCACGGGACTAGCTACGAGCAGTACTTC.

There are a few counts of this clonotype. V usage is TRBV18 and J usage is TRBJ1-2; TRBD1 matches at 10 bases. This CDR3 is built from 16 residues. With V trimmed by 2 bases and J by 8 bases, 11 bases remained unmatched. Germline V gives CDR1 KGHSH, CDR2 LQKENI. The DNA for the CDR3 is TGTGCCAGCTCACCATCGATCGGGACAGGGGTTTACGGCTACACCTTC. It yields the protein CASSPSIGTGVYGYTF.

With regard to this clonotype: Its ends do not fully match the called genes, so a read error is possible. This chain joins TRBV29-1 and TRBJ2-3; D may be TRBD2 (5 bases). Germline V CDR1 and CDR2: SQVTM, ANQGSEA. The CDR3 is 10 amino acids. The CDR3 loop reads CSVERDTRYF. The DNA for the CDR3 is TGCAGCGTTGAGAGGGATACGCGGTATTTT.

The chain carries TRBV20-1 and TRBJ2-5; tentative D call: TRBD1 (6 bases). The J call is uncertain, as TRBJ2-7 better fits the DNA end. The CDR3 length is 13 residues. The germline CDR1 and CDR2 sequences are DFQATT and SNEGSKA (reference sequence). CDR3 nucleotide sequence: TGCAGTGTCGGGCGAGGGGGTGGGTACGAGCAGTACTTC. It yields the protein CSVGRGGGYEQYF.

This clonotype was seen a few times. CDR3 bases: TGCGCCAGTGAGACTAGCGGGAGTAATGCAGATACGCAGTATTTT. Its translation is CASETSGSNADTQYF. The V and J genes are TRBV5-1 and TRBJ2-3; TRBD2 aligns across 12 bases. The CDR3 is 15 residues long. The V gene end was trimmed by 8 bases and the J gene end by 4 bases; junction bases not matched to a gene: 8. In germline, CDR1 is SGHRS, CDR2 YFSETQ.

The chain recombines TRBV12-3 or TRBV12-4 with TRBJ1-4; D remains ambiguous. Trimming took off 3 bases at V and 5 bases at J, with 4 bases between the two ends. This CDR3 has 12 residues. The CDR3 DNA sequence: TGTGCCAGCAGTTTGGTAAATGAAAAACTGTTTTTT. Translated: CASSLVNEKLFF.

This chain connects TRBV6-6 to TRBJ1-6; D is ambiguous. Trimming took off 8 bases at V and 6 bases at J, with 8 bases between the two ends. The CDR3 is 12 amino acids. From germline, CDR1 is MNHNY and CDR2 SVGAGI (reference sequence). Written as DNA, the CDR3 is TGTGCCAGCCCCCCCCCTAATTCACCCCTCCACTTT. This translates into CASPPPNSPLHF.

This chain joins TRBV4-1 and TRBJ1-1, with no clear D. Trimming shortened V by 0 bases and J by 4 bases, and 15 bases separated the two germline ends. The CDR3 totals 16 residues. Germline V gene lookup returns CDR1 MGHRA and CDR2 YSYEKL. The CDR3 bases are TGCGCCAGCAGCCAAGATCTGTCCAGGTTGGGCACTGAAGCTTTCTTT. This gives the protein CASSQDLSRLGTEAFF.

The CDR3 coding sequence is TGTGCCACCAGGGCTCTAGAGGCGGGGAGGAATGAGCAGTTCTTC. Protein sequence: CATRALEAGRNEQFF. V usage is TRBV24-1 and J usage is TRBJ2-1; D may be TRBD2 (6 bases). The V gene's germline CDR1 is KGHDR and CDR2 SFDVKD. Trimming removed 7 bases from V and 7 bases from J, with 19 bases in between. This CDR3 is 15 amino acids long.

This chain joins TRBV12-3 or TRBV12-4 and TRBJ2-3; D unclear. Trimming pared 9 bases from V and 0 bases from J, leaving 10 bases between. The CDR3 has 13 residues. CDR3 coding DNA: TGTGCCAGTCAATGGGGAAGCACAGATACGCAGTATTTT. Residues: CASQWGSTDTQYF.